A single count supports the clone carrying this T cell receptor (beta chain). In the authors' workflow: Reference gene primer amplification yielded estimated nucleated cell counts. Here immunoSEQ multiplex PCR was the method, and the copy in TCRdb shows in-frame clones only, minus some. V and J calls and clone size are copied from that table; D and trimming were computed from the DNA. The table has roughly 160,000 clones, 88% seen once; the top ten hold roughly 26%. This entry is derived from a study of blood T cell repertoires in COVID-19. Across the study: Spain, Italy and the United States supplied samples that represented acute and convalescent COVID-19. T cells, B-cell-depleted T cells, or PBMCs supplied cDNA or gDNA.

The receptor was derived from a man aged 60 to 69 with acute or convalescent COVID-19. Sequencing was done on a sample of peripheral blood.

CDR3 coding DNA: TGTGCCAGCTCACAACAGGCTTCCGGGGAGCTGTTTTTT. Translation: CASSQQASGELFF. The chain carries TRBV18 and TRBJ2-2; D may be TRBD1 (5 bases). The CDR3 sequence is 13 residues long. Trimming left V 4 bases short and J 6 bases short, with 9 bases between. Per the germline V gene, CDR1 is KGHSH and CDR2 is LQKENI.